One sample yielded the 25 T cell receptor beta chains listed below, sequenced in a study of blood T cell repertoires in COVID-19. The assay was immunoSEQ multiplex PCR, and TCRdb's table has in-frame clones only and misses some. The table has approximately 670,000 clones, about 87% seen once. Sequencing was performed on peripheral blood. The source of these receptors is a woman aged 18-29 years with acute or convalescent COVID-19.

The CDR3: CASSPLTSGGRGETQYF. In DNA form, the CDR3 reads TGTGCCAGCAGCCCCCTAACTAGCGGGGGCCGTGGAGAGACCCAGTACTTC. The rearrangement joins TRBV9 to TRBJ2-5, with 11 bases matching TRBD2. The CDR3 extends over 17 amino acids. Germline V CDR1 and CDR2: SGDLS, YYNGEE. The V gene end was trimmed by 4 bases and the J gene end by 4 bases; junction bases not matched to a gene: 12. Using reference TRBV9 and TRBJ2-5 for the parts outside the CDR3, the full variable domain is DSGVTQTPKHLITATGQRVTLRCSPRSGDLSVYWYQQSLDQGLQFLIQYYNGEERAKGNILERFSAQQFPDLHSELNLSSLELGDSALYFCASSPLTSGGRGETQYFGPGTRLLVL.

V gene TRBV27 combines with J gene TRBJ1-1; D gene uncertain. Trimming took off 3 bases at V and 1 base at J, with 9 bases between the two ends. This CDR3 has 14 amino acids. CDR1 and CDR2 from the germline V gene are MNHEY and SMNVEV (reference sequence). In nucleotides, the CDR3 is TGTGCCAGCAGTTTGGAGGTCGGGAACACTGAAGCTTTCTTT. It yields the protein CASSLEVGNTEAFF.

The chain carries TRBV5-1 and TRBJ1-4, with D maybe TRBD1 (6 bases). Deletions cut 5 bases from V and 3 bases from J, with 8 bases between. Per the germline V gene, CDR1 is SGHRS and CDR2 is YFSETQ. The CDR3 spans 13 residues. CDR3 coding DNA: TGCGCCAGCAGGACAGGTCCTAATGAAAAACTGTTTTTT. Translating gives CASRTGPNEKLFF.

The rearrangement joins TRBV12-5 to TRBJ1-2; no reliable D call. Trimming removed 0 bases from V and 8 bases from J, with 13 bases in between. This CDR3 is built from 14 residues. The germline gives CDR1 LGHNT, CDR2 FRNRAP. The CDR3 DNA sequence: TGTGCTAGTGGTTTGGTACGGCGGAGAGGGGGCTACACCTTC. Its protein is CASGLVRRRGGYTF.

This clone is a singleton in its sample. The chain recombines TRBV13 with TRBJ1-2, with 7 bases aligning to TRBD1. CDR3 size: 13 residues. V gave up 3 bases and J gave up 6 bases; unmatched junction bases: 4. Germline values: CDR1 PRHDT, CDR2 FYEKMQ (reference sequence). CDR3 nucleotide sequence: TGTGCCAGCAGCTTGGACAGGACACATGGCTACACCTTC. Translated, it gives CASSLDRTHGYTF.

The chain links TRBV7-9 to TRBJ1-3; D is ambiguous. V lost 5 bases, J lost 0 bases, and 17 bases lay in between. The CDR3 covers 17 residues. CDR1 is SEHNR, CDR2 FQNEAQ, per germline (reference sequence). Here the CDR3 DNA reads TGTGCCAGCAGCCCGCGGGCCTGGGGAACCTCTGGAAACACCATATATTTT. This gives the protein CASSPRAWGTSGNTIYF.

This chain joins TRBV12-3 or TRBV12-4 and TRBJ1-2; D uncertain. This CDR3 has 13 amino acids. Trimming stripped 5 bases from V and 5 bases from J, with 12 bases between. This CDR3 is CASSTNGRYGYTF. The CDR3 region has the DNA TGTGCCAGCAGTACTAACGGAAGGTATGGCTACACCTTC.

A note on this clone: One end of the junction does not line up with germline, which may come from a read error. This chain links TRBV5-1 with TRBJ1-1; D is ambiguous. There are 14 residues in the CDR3. Germline V lookup: CDR1 SGHRS, CDR2 YFSETQ. The DNA for the CDR3 is TGCGCCAGCAGATTGGTTGCAGGATTCACTGAAGCTTTCTTT. It encodes CASRLVAGFTEAFF.

This clone was counted between two and nine times. The CDR3 loop reads CASSLGQLNEKLFF. The CDR3 DNA follows: TGTGCCAGCAGCTTGGGGCAGTTAAATGAAAAACTGTTTTTT. The rearrangement joins TRBV5-5 to TRBJ1-4; D is unclear. The CDR3 totals 14 residues. Germline CDR1 SGHKS, CDR2 YYEKEE (reference sequence). Trimming removed 0 bases at V and 5 bases at J, with 8 bases between.

Concerning this clone: At the DNA level, this CDR3 is encoded by other sequences in the same sample as well. The V and J genes are TRBV12-3 or TRBV12-4 and TRBJ1-2; TRBD1 agrees at 8 bases. The CDR3 totals 12 residues. V dropped 7 bases and J dropped 4; count of bases not matched to a gene: 2. The CDR3 DNA sequence: TGTGCCAGCACCCAGGGGGCCTATGGCTACACCTTC. This sequence encodes CASTQGAYGYTF.

This chain links TRBV7-9 with TRBJ1-6, with 8 nucleotides matching TRBD1. Germline CDR1 and CDR2: SEHNR and FQNEAQ (reference sequence). Trimming removed 5 bases from V and 10 bases from J; junction bases left unmatched: 10. The CDR3 runs to 15 residues. The CDR3 protein is CASSPIRGRTSPLHF. In nucleotides, the CDR3 is TGTGCCAGCAGCCCCATCAGGGGGCGGACGTCACCCCTCCACTTT.

This sequence joins TRBV3-1 (or the pseudogene TRBV3-2) and TRBJ1-2; tentatively, D is TRBD1 (6 bases). The CDR3 runs 17 residues. Trimming pared 1 base from V and 0 bases from J, leaving 15 bases between. Germline CDR1 LGHDT, CDR2 YNNKEL (reference sequence). The CDR3 DNA reads as TGTGCCAGCAGCCAAGGGCCAGGGGCGGGGGCTAACTATGGCTACACCTTC. This translates into CASSQGPGAGANYGYTF.

V usage is TRBV6-1 and J usage is TRBJ1-2; D gene unclear. Trimming removed 1 base from V and 14 bases from J, with 14 bases in between. The CDR3 runs to 12 residues. CDR1 is MNHNS, CDR2 SASEGT, per germline. This CDR3 reads CASSEVAWLLTF. In DNA form, the CDR3 reads TGTGCCAGCAGTGAAGTGGCCTGGCTCTTGACCTTC.

This sequence joins TRBV9 and TRBJ2-1; perhaps TRBD1 as D (6 bases). Between the trimmed V and J ends, which lost 4 bases and 7 bases, there was a span of 12 bases. Germline CDR1 and CDR2: SGDLS and YYNGEE. This CDR3 is 13 amino acids long. The CDR3 DNA reads as TGTGCCAGCAGCCCGGGGACACATAATGAGCAGTTCTTC. This gives the protein CASSPGTHNEQFF. Complete variable domain (other parts from reference TRBV9 and TRBJ2-1): DSGVTQTPKHLITATGQRVTLRCSPRSGDLSVYWYQQSLDQGLQFLIQYYNGEERAKGNILERFSAQQFPDLHSELNLSSLELGDSALYFCASSPGTHNEQFFGPGTRLTVL.

The CDR3 spells CASTKGGKNTEAFF. For the CDR3, the DNA is TGTGCCAGCACAAAGGGGGGGAAGAACACTGAAGCTTTCTTT. The gene calls are TRBV7-6 and TRBJ1-1, with D perhaps matching TRBD1 (6 bases). The V gene's germline CDR1 is SGHVS and CDR2 FNYEAQ. The CDR3 has 14 amino acids. V gave up 7 bases and J gave up 1 base, with 13 bases separating them.

This clone came up once. The chain is built from TRBV2 and TRBJ1-5; 7 bases fit TRBD1. CDR1 is SNHLY and CDR2 is FYNNEI in the germline V gene. The CDR3 has 15 residues. V shed 6 bases and J 0 bases; nucleotides not matched to a gene: 5. CDR3 protein: CASSTGDYSNQPQHF. The CDR3 nucleotides are TGTGCCAGCAGCACAGGGGATTATAGCAATCAGCCCCAGCATTTT.

The table lists this clone with a count of one. The chain carries TRBV5-1 and TRBJ2-7; D is possibly TRBD2 (8 bases). The length of the CDR3 is 16 residues. Trimming removed 0 bases from V and 6 bases from J, with 19 bases in between. Germline V lookup: CDR1 SGHRS, CDR2 YFSETQ. The CDR3 sequence: CASSLDRGSGVREQYF. The CDR3 DNA is TGCGCCAGCAGCTTGGACAGGGGTAGCGGGGTGCGCGAGCAGTACTTC.

The chain combines TRBV6-5 with TRBJ1-2; D might be TRBD1 (5 bases). V was shortened by 10 bases and J by 4 bases, with 16 bases between the two germline ends. The CDR3 has 13 residues. Germline V gene data show CDR1 as MNHEY and CDR2 as SVGAGI. CDR3 in amino acids: CATGRRDGYGYTF. CDR3 nucleotide sequence: TGTGCCACCGGGAGGAGGGACGGCTATGGCTACACCTTC.

The genes are TRBV27 and TRBJ2-7; D might be TRBD2 (6 bases). This CDR3 is 14 amino acids long. V gave up 4 bases and J gave up 7 bases, with 17 bases separating them. The germline gives CDR1 MNHEY, CDR2 SMNVEV (reference sequence). CDR3 DNA: TGTGCCAGCAGTTCAAGCGCGGCCGCGGGGGAGCAGTACTTC. Amino acid sequence: CASSSSAAAGEQYF.

The sample holds a few counts of this clone. V usage is TRBV27 and J usage is TRBJ1-2; TRBD1 matches at 9 bases. J lost 0 bases, V lost 5 bases, and 10 bases had no gene match. Germline V CDR1 and CDR2: MNHEY, SMNVEV (reference sequence). The CDR3 totals 17 residues. Written as DNA, the CDR3 is TGTGCCAGCAGTGTACAGGGGGCTGGTAGGGCTAACTATGGCTACACCTTC. It translates to CASSVQGAGRANYGYTF.

This chain uses TRBV3-1 (or the pseudogene TRBV3-2) with TRBJ1-1, with D uncertain. V lost 3 bases, J lost 7 bases, and 12 bases lay in between. Germline CDR1 is LGHDT and CDR2 is YNNKEL (reference sequence). The CDR3 covers 13 residues. The CDR3 here is CASSHGTGGEAFF. The CDR3 DNA reads as TGTGCCAGCAGCCATGGTACGGGAGGTGAAGCTTTCTTT.

The V and J genes are TRBV7-8 and TRBJ1-5; 10 bases are shared with TRBD1. This CDR3 spans 18 amino acids. V dropped 1 base and J dropped 0; count of bases not matched to a gene: 6. Germline CDR1 SGHVS, CDR2 FQNEAQ. The chain's CDR3 is CASSLGDRGPYSNQPQHF. CDR3 in DNA: TGTGCCAGCAGCTTAGGGGACAGGGGCCCGTATAGCAATCAGCCCCAGCATTTT.

This chain connects TRBV28 to TRBJ1-1; 9 nucleotides agree with TRBD1. After removal of 5 bases from V and 7 bases from J, the junction contained 11 bases not matched to a gene. This CDR3 spans 15 amino acids. Germline-derived CDR1 and CDR2 are MDHEN and SYDVKM. The CDR3 DNA follows: TGTGCCAGCAGTCCCAACAGGGGGCGGAATATTGAAGCTTTCTTT. It codes for CASSPNRGRNIEAFF.

This clone was recorded a few times. The rearrangement uses TRBV25-1 and TRBJ2-7, with D maybe TRBD2 (5 bases). Germline V CDR1 and CDR2: MGHDK, SYGVNS. Deletions cut 4 bases from V and 1 base from J, with 11 bases between. The CDR3 consists of 14 residues. CDR3 bases: TGTGCCAGCAGTGGGGAGCTATCATCCTACGAGCAGTACTTC. Amino acids: CASSGELSSYEQYF.

This clone was seen only a few times. DNA of the CDR3: TGTGCCAGCACCAAAACAGGGGGAAACTATGGCTACACCTTC. The encoded protein is CASTKTGGNYGYTF. The chain uses TRBV13 and TRBJ1-2; 8 bases line up with TRBD1. Germline CDR1 and CDR2: PRHDT and FYEKMQ (reference sequence). V shed 7 bases and J 2 bases; nucleotides not matched to a gene: 6. This CDR3 spans 14 amino acids. Together with reference TRBV13 and TRBJ1-2, the CDR3 gives the full variable domain: AAGVIQSPRHLIKEKRETATLKCYPIPRHDTVYWYQQGPGQDPQFLISFYEKMQSDKGSIPDRFSAQQFSDYHSELNMSSLELGDSALYFCASTKTGGNYGYTFGSGTRLTVV.